This T cell receptor (beta chain) was sequenced in a study of cytomegalovirus exposure and HLA in healthy donors. Turning to this clone: No antigen is known for it.

Though nominally healthy at sampling, donors likely had unrecorded immune exposures. Both 60 Vbeta primers and 13 Jbeta primers went into the PCR. TCRdb's table, derived via immunoSEQ multiplex PCR, lists solely in-frame clones and lacks some. Its table lists 100,000 to 150,000 clones. Regarding the study as a whole: The presence/absence work took it that sequencing depth was about the same across donors. Later on, an analysis showed TCR association rates differing by HLA locus, with DRB1 the most and HLA-C the fewest. In terms of immune exposure information, only CMV serostatus was available.

The germline V gene has CDR1 MNHEY and CDR2 SVGAGI. Unmatched junction bases numbered 4, after V lost 2 bases and J lost 10 bases. This CDR3 region has 13 residues. The chain is built from TRBV6-5 and TRBJ1-1, with 10 bases lining up with TRBD1. Sequencing input: PBMCs. The TCR comes from a man aged 25 to 40 in good health and CMV-seronegative. The CDR3 bases are TGTGCCAGCAGTTACGACAGGGGGCGAGCAGCTTTCTTT. Residues: CASSYDRGRAAFF.